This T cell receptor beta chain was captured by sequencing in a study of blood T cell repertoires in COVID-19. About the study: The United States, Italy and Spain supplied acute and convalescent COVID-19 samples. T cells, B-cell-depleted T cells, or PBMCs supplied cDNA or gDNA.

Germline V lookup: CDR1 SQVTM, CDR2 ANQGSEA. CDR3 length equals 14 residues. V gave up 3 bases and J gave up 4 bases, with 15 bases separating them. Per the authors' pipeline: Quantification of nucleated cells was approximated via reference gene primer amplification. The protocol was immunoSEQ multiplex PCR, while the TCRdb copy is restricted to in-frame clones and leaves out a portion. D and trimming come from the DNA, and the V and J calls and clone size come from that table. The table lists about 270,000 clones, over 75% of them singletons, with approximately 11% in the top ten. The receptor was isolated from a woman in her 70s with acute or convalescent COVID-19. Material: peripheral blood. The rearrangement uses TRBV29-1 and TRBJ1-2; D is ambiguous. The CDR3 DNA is TGCAGCGTTGAGCGAACAGCAAATTCCTATGGCTACACCTTC. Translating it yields CSVERTANSYGYTF.